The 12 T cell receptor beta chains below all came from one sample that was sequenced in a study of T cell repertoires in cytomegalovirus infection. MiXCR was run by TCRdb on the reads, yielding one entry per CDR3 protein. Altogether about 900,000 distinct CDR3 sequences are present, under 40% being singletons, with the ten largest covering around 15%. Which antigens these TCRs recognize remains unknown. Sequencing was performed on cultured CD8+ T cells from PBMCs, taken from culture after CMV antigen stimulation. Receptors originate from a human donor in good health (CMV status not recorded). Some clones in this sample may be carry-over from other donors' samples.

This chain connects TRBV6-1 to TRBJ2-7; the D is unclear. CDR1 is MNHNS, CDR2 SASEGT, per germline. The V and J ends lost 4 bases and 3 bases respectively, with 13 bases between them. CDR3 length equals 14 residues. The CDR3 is CASSGLTQYYEQYF. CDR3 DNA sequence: TGTGCCAGCAGTGGCCTTACCCAATACTACGAGCAGTACTTC.

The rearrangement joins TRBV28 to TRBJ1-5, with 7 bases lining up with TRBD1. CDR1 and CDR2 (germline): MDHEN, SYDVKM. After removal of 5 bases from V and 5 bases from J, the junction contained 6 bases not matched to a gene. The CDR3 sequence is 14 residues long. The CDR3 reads CASSETGVYQPQHF. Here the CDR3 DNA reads TGTGCCAGCAGTGAAACAGGGGTATATCAGCCCCAGCATTTT.

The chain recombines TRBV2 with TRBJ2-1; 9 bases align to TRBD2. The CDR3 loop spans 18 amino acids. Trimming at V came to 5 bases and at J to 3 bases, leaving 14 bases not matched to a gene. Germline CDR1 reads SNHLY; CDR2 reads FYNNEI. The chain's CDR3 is CASSQPVGSGGVYNEQFF. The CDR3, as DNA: TGTGCCAGCAGTCAACCCGTGGGTAGCGGGGGTGTCTACAATGAGCAGTTCTTC.

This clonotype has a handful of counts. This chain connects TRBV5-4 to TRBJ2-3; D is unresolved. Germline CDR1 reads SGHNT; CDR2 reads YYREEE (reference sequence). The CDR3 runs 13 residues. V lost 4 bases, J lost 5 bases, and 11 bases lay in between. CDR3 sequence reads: CASSPPRRDTQYF. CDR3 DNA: TGTGCCAGCAGCCCCCCACGCCGAGATACGCAGTATTTT.

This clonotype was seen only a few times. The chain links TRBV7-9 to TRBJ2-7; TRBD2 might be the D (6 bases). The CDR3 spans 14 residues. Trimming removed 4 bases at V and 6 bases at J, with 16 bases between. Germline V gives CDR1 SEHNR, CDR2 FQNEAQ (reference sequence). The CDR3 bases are TGTGCCAGCAGCTCGCCGGGAGCCACGGCCGAGCAGTACTTC. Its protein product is CASSSPGATAEQYF.

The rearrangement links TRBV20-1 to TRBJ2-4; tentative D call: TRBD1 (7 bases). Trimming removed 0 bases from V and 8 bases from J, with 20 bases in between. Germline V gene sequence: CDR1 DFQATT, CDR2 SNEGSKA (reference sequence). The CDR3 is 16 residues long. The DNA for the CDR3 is TGCAGTGCTAGAGATCAGGGGCAGGGGGGATGGGACATTCAGTACTTC. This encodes CSARDQGQGGWDIQYF.

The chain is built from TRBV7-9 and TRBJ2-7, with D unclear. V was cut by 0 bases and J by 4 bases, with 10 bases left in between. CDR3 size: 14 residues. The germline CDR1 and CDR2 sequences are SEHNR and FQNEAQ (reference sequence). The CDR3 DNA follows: TGTGCCAGCAGCTTAGCGGAGAGACGTTACGAGCAGTACTTC. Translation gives CASSLAERRYEQYF.

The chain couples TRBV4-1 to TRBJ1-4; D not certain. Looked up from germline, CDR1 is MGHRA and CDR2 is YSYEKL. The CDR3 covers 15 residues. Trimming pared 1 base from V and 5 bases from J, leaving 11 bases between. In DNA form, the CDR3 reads TGCGCCAGCAGCCAAGGTCCCAGCGGCAATGAAAAACTGTTTTTT. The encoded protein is CASSQGPSGNEKLFF.

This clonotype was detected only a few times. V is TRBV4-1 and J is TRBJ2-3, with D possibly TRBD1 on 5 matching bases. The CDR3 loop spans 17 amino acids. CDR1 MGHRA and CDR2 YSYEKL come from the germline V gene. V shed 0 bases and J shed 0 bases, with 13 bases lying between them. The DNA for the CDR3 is TGCGCCAGCAGCCAAGAGTCCGGACAATATAGCACAGATACGCAGTATTTT. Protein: CASSQESGQYSTDTQYF.

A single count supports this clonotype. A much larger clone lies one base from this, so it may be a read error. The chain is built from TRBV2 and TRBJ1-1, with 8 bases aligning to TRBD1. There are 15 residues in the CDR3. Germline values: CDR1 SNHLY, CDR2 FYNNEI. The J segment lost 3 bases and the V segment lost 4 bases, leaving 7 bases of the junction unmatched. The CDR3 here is CASSGNRGVHTEAFF. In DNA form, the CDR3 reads TGTGCCAGCAGTGGGAACAGGGGGGTGCACACTGAAGCTTTCTTT.

CDR3 bases: TGTGCCAGCAGTTTAACTGTGTCCGTAAAAGAGACCCAGTACTTC. This codes for CASSLTVSVKETQYF. V gene TRBV27 combines with J gene TRBJ2-5; no reliable D call. Germline values: CDR1 MNHEY, CDR2 SMNVEV (reference sequence). The V end lost 2 bases, the J end lost 3 bases, and 13 bases lay between the germline ends. The CDR3 spans 15 residues.

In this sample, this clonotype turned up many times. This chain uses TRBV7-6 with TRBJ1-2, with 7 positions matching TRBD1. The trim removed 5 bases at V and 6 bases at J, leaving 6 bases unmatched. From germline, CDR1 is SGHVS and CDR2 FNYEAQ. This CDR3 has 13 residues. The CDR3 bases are TGTGCCAGCAGCCCGACAGGGTCTCATGGCTACACCTTC. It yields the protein CASSPTGSHGYTF. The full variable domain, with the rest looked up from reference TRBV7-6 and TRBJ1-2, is GAGVSQSPRYKVTKRGQDVALRCDPISGHVSLYWYRQALGQGPEFLTYFNYEAQQDKSGLPNDRFSAERPEGSISTLTIQRTEQRDSAMYRCASSPTGSHGYTFGSGTRLTVV.